The rows below give T cell receptor beta chains drawn from one sample of a study of blood T cell repertoires in COVID-19. TCRdb's table, derived via immunoSEQ multiplex PCR, lists solely in-frame clones and lacks some. This sample has about 59,000 clones, with 60% to 80% found just once. What was sequenced was peripheral blood. These TCRs come from an elderly man with acute or convalescent COVID-19. CDR3s include the opening cysteine and the closing phenylalanine or tryptophan. The D gene is left open where the match is weak. Clone size, where shown, is once, few, many, or a class for clones that have expanded.

v_gene	j_gene	abundance	d_gene	CDR3aa	CDR3nt
TRBV2	TRBJ2-3	NA	NA	CASCSGEKDTQYF	TGTGCCAGCTGCTCGGGGGAAAAGGATACGCAGTATTTT
TRBV11-2	TRBJ1-4	NA	NA	CASSLVGQGFEKLFF	TGTGCCAGCAGCTTAGTCGGGCAGGGTTTTGAAAAACTGTTTTTT
TRBV9	TRBJ2-3	NA	NA	CASSVAPAGSTDTQYF	TGTGCCAGCAGCGTAGCCCCTGCGGGAAGCACAGATACGCAGTATTTT
TRBV12-2	TRBJ2-1	NA	NA	CASRLARLAGRYNEQFF	TGTGCAAGTCGCTTAGCGCGACTAGCGGGAAGGTACAATGAGCAGTTCTTC
TRBV19	TRBJ1-1	NA	NA	CASSIGTRTFMGAFF	TGTGCCAGTAGTATCGGGACACGAACTTTTATGGGGGCTTTCTTT
TRBV5-1	TRBJ2-2	NA	NA	CASSTGQEGTGELFF	TGCGCCAGCAGCACCGGACAGGAGGGCACCGGGGAGCTGTTTTTT
TRBV7-2	TRBJ1-2	few	TRBD1	CASSPRGALNYGYTF	TGTGCCAGCAGCCCCAGGGGGGCCCTAAACTATGGCTACACCTTC
TRBV6-4	TRBJ2-3	NA	TRBD1	CASSQTGAMSTDTQYF	TGTGCCAGCAGTCAGACAGGGGCGATGAGCACAGATACGCAGTATTTT
TRBV27	TRBJ1-1	NA	TRBD1	CASSTDRGNTEAFF	TGTGCCAGCAGTACGGACAGGGGGAACACTGAAGCTTTCTTT
TRBV30	TRBJ2-5	once	TRBD1	CAWSWTGGRQETQYF	TGTGCCTGGAGCTGGACAGGGGGGAGGCAAGAGACCCAGTACTTC
TRBV19	TRBJ2-7	NA	TRBD1	CASSMTGGYYEQYF	TGTGCCAGTAGTATGACAGGGGGATACTACGAGCAGTACTTC
TRBV19	TRBJ1-2	NA	TRBD1	CASSFPRTGSPYGYTF	TGTGCCAGTAGTTTCCCCCGGACAGGGAGTCCCTATGGCTACACCTTC
TRBV6-1	TRBJ2-1	many	TRBD2	CASSESGNSYNEQFF	TGTGCCAGCAGTGAGAGCGGGAACAGCTACAATGAGCAGTTCTTC
TRBV3-1/TRBV3-2	TRBJ2-1	NA	NA	CASSQGVGRNEQFF	TGTGCCAGCAGCCAAGGAGTGGGCCGGAATGAGCAGTTCTTC
TRBV10-3	TRBJ2-7	NA	NA	CAISDLGTKTYEQYF	TGTGCCATCAGTGATCTGGGGACAAAGACCTACGAGCAGTACTTC
TRBV3-1/TRBV3-2	TRBJ2-3	NA	TRBD2	CASSPIAGGPTDTQYF	TGTGCCAGCAGCCCTATAGCGGGGGGACCCACAGATACGCAGTATTTT
TRBV4-2	TRBJ1-3	once	TRBD1	CASRGTVSGNTIYF	TGTGCCAGCAGGGGGACAGTCTCTGGAAACACCATATATTTT
TRBV24-1	TRBJ2-3	NA	TRBD2	CATSDATSGSTDTQYF	TGTGCCACCAGTGATGCCACTAGCGGAAGCACAGATACGCAGTATTTT
TRBV6-1	TRBJ1-4	NA	TRBD1	CASSEAPGQGLGSNEKLFF	TGTGCCAGCAGTGAAGCGCCGGGACAGGGGTTGGGATCGAATGAAAAACTGTTTTTT
TRBV19	TRBJ2-2	NA	TRBD1	CASSMNRGQGGELFF	TGTGCCAGTAGTATGAACAGGGGGCAGGGCGGGGAGCTGTTTTTT
TRBV6-5	TRBJ1-2	NA	NA	CASSLTDSNYGYTF	TGTGCCAGCAGTTTAACCGACAGCAACTATGGCTACACCTTC
TRBV7-9	TRBJ1-2	NA	NA	CASSLEHAGGGYTF	TGTGCCAGCAGCTTAGAGCATGCGGGAGGGGGCTACACCTTC
TRBV7-9	TRBJ2-7	NA	NA	CASSLQGFGEQYF	TGTGCCAGCAGCTTACAGGGTTTTGGGGAGCAGTACTTC
TRBV19	TRBJ2-5	NA	TRBD2	CASSIGLAVETQYF	TGTGCCAGTAGTATCGGGCTAGCGGTAGAGACCCAGTACTTC
TRBV3-1/TRBV3-2	TRBJ1-2	NA	NA	CASSQDFGGSNYGYTF	TGTGCCAGCAGCCAAGATTTTGGGGGCTCTAACTATGGCTACACCTTC
TRBV7-9	TRBJ2-1	NA	TRBD2	CASSFGRGGQDEQFF	TGTGCCAGCAGCTTCGGGCGGGGGGGCCAGGATGAGCAGTTCTTC
TRBV5-1	TRBJ2-1	NA	TRBD2	CASSLASSGSRNEQFF	TGCGCCAGCAGCTTGGCGTCTAGCGGGAGTCGGAATGAGCAGTTCTTC
TRBV5-1	TRBJ1-1	once	NA	CASSLGRAWNTEAFF	TGCGCCAGCAGCTTGGGGCGGGCTTGGAACACTGAAGCTTTCTTT
TRBV30	TRBJ2-2	NA	NA	CAWSGGKGHPNTGELFF	TGTGCCTGGAGTGGGGGAAAAGGACACCCCAACACCGGGGAGCTGTTTTTT
TRBV11-2	TRBJ1-2	NA	TRBD1	CASSPDRDYGYTF	TGTGCCAGCAGTCCTGACAGGGACTATGGCTACACCTTC
TRBV7-6	TRBJ1-2	NA	TRBD1	CASSSQGGTYGYTF	TGTGCCAGCAGCTCCCAGGGGGGCACTTATGGCTACACCTTC
TRBV14	TRBJ1-5	NA	NA	CASSHKMWVEQPQHF	TGTGCCAGCAGCCACAAGATGTGGGTGGAGCAGCCCCAGCATTTT
TRBV6-5	TRBJ1-6	NA	NA	CASSYTGPRGSPLHF	TGTGCCAGCAGTTACACCGGGCCCCGGGGTTCACCCCTCCACTTT
TRBV5-5	TRBJ2-5	NA	TRBD2	CASSLDYGAFAGGETQYF	TGTGCCAGCAGCTTGGACTACGGGGCTTTTGCGGGAGGCGAGACCCAGTACTTC
TRBV29-1	TRBJ2-5	NA	NA	CSVDRGAPGETQYF	TGCAGCGTTGACCGGGGGGCCCCGGGGGAGACCCAGTACTTC
TRBV15	TRBJ1-5	NA	TRBD1	CATSRATGGWSNQPQHF	TGTGCCACCAGCAGAGCAACAGGGGGCTGGAGCAATCAGCCCCAGCATTTT
TRBV5-5	TRBJ1-1	NA	NA	CASSTRAREGNTEAFF	TGTGCCAGCAGCACGCGAGCGAGGGAAGGGAACACTGAAGCTTTCTTT
TRBV7-8	TRBJ1-2	NA	TRBD1	CASSSPGGLGYGYTF	TGTGCCAGCAGCTCTCCAGGGGGCCTCGGCTATGGCTACACCTTC
TRBV6-5	TRBJ1-4	NA	NA	CASSRGGTANEKLFF	TGTGCCAGCAGTCGGGGTGGGACTGCTAATGAAAAACTGTTTTTT
TRBV2	TRBJ2-2	few	TRBD2	CASSETSGGYTGELFF	TGTGCCAGCAGTGAGACTAGCGGGGGCTACACCGGGGAGCTGTTTTTT
TRBV11-3	TRBJ1-6	NA	NA	CASSFEGQKNSPLHF	TGTGCCAGCAGCTTTGAGGGCCAGAAAAATTCACCCCTCCACTTT
TRBV6-2/TRBV6-3	TRBJ1-1	NA	TRBD1	CASSYSAGGLNTEAFF	TGTGCCAGCAGTTACTCGGCAGGGGGCCTGAACACTGAAGCTTTCTTT
TRBV10-3	TRBJ1-1	NA	TRBD1	CAVRQGLNTEAFF	TGTGCCGTTCGACAGGGGTTGAACACTGAAGCTTTCTTT
TRBV28	TRBJ1-2	NA	TRBD1	CASSRDRNYGYTF	TGTGCCAGCAGCCGGGACAGAAACTATGGCTACACCTTC
TRBV18	TRBJ1-2	NA	TRBD1	CASSPDRDYGYTF	TGTGCCAGCTCGCCTGACAGGGACTATGGCTACACCTTC
TRBV24-1	TRBJ1-5	few	NA	CATSRGNQPQHF	TGTGCCACCAGCAGGGGCAATCAGCCCCAGCATTTT
TRBV29-1	TRBJ2-1	NA	TRBD2	CSVDGLAAYNEQFF	TGCAGCGTTGATGGGCTAGCGGCTTACAATGAGCAGTTCTTC
TRBV20-1	TRBJ1-1	once	NA	CSASASTRGTEAFF	TGCAGTGCTAGTGCCTCAACAAGGGGCACTGAAGCTTTCTTT
TRBV24-1	TRBJ2-5	NA	NA	CATSDYTRETQYF	TGTGCCACCAGTGACTATACTAGAGAGACCCAGTACTTC
TRBV6-5	TRBJ1-4	NA	TRBD1	CASRLTGGGNEKLFF	TGTGCCAGCAGGTTGACAGGGGGGGGTAATGAAAAACTGTTTTTT
TRBV30	TRBJ1-5	NA	NA	CAWSVQQNQPQHF	TGTGCCTGGAGTGTACAGCAGAATCAGCCCCAGCATTTT
TRBV29-1	TRBJ2-4	few	TRBD2	CSVGGLVSGRAGIQYF	TGCAGCGTTGGGGGTTTAGTTAGCGGGAGGGCCGGGATTCAGTACTTC
TRBV3-1/TRBV3-2	TRBJ1-3	few	TRBD1	CASSPRTGGINTIYF	TGTGCCAGCAGCCCTAGGACAGGAGGAATAAACACCATATATTTT
TRBV21-1	TRBJ2-2	NA	NA	CASSKTSGMVNTGELFF	TGTGCCAGCAGCAAAACATCCGGGATGGTTAACACCGGGGAGCTGTTTTTT
TRBV2	TRBJ1-2	few	NA	CASSAIPGLRGHGYTF	TGTGCCAGCAGTGCTATTCCGGGACTCCGGGGCCATGGCTACACCTTC